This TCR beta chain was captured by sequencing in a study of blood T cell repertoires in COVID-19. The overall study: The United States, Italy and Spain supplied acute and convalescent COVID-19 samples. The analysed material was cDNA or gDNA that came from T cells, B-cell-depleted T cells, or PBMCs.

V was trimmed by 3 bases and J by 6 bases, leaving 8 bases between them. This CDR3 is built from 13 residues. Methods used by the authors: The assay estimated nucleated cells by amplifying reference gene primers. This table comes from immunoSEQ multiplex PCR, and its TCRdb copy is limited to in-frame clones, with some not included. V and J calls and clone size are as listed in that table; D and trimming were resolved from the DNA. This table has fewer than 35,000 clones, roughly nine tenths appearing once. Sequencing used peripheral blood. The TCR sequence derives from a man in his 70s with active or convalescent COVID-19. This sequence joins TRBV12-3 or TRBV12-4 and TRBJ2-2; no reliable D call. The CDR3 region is CASSFRGAGELFF. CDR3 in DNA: TGTGCCAGCAGTTTTCGCGGCGCCGGGGAGCTGTTTTTT.